This T cell receptor beta chain was recovered during a study of shared clonotypes between healthy human individuals. Overall study: There were three CD4 naive, three CD4 memory, two CD8 naive and one CD8 memory plates per donor.

V lost 2 bases to trimming and J lost 0 bases, with 9 bases between them. CDR3 length: 15 amino acids. Germline CDR1 and CDR2: SGHDT and YYEEEE. The protocol was immunoSEQ multiplex PCR, while the TCRdb copy is restricted to in-frame clones and leaves out a portion. Of approximately 1.5 million clones listed, 95% to 99% are singletons. Sequenced material: naive CD4+ T cells sorted from blood. The subset was: CD45RA+ positively selected. The TCR sequence derives from a man aged 25 to 40 in good health. V and J are TRBV5-6 and TRBJ2-4, with unresolved D. In DNA form, the CDR3 reads TGTGCCAGCAGCTTCCGGGCCCTAGCCAAAAACATTCAGTACTTC. Translated: CASSFRALAKNIQYF.